The clone carrying this T cell receptor beta chain was counted only a few times. This sample is drawn from a study of blood T cells in healthy people across ages. This CDR3 contains 12 residues. The V end was cut by 4 bases, the J end by 13 bases, with 14 bases between. The germline V gene encodes CDR1 MNHEY and CDR2 SVGEGT. For the second PCR, which ran for about 7 to 11 cycles, a sample-barcoded 5' primer and a J-beta primer mix were used. One entry per CDR3 protein, called by TCRdb with MiXCR from the 5' RACE reads. The sample shows about a million distinct CDR3 sequences, roughly half of them seen only once.

This sequence originates from a woman aged 55-69 years in good health. Sequenced input: blood. This chain links TRBV6-2 or TRBV6-3 with TRBJ1-5; TRBD1 might be the D (6 bases). The CDR3 sequence: CASSFGQIQQHF. The CDR3 bases are TGTGCCAGCAGTTTTGGACAGATCCAACAGCATTTT.